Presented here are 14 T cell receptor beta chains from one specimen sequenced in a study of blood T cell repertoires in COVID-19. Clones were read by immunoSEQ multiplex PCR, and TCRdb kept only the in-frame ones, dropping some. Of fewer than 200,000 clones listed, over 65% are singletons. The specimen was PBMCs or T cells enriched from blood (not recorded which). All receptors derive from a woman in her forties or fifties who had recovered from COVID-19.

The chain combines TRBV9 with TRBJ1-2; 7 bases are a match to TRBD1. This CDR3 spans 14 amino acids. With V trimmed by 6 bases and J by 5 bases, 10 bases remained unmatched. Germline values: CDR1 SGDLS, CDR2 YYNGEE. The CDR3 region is CASNPPGQPYGYTF. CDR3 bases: TGTGCCAGCAACCCTCCGGGACAGCCGTATGGCTACACCTTC.

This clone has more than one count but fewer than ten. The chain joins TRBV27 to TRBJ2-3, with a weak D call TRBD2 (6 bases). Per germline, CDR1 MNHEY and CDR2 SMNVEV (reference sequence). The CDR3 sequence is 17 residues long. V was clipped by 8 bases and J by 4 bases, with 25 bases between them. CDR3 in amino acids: CASQSLRDSPTADTQYF. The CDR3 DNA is TGTGCCAGCCAGAGTTTAAGGGACTCACCGACGGCAGATACGCAGTATTTT.

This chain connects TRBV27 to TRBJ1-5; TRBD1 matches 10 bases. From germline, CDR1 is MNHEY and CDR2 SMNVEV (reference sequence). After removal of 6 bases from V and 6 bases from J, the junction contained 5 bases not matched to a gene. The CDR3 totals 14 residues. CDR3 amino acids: CASRPGQGTQPQHF. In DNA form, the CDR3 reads TGTGCCAGCAGGCCGGGACAGGGGACTCAGCCCCAGCATTTT.

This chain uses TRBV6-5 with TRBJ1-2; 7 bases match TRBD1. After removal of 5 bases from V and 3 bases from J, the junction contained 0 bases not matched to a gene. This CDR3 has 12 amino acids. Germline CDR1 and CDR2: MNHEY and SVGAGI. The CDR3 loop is CASSTGDYGYTF. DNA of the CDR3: TGTGCCAGCAGTACAGGGGACTATGGCTACACCTTC.

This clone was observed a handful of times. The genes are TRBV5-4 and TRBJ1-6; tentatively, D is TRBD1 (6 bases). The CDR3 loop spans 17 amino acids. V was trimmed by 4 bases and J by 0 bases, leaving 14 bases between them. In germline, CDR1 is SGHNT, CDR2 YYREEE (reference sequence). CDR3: CASSPSGVGSYNSPLHF. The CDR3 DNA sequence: TGTGCCAGCAGCCCATCAGGGGTAGGCTCCTATAATTCACCCCTCCACTTT.

Here the CDR3 reads CASSPQPARANYGYTF. CDR3 DNA sequence: TGTGCCAGCAGCCCGCAACCGGCCAGGGCTAACTATGGCTACACCTTC. The chain links TRBV9 to TRBJ1-2, with a weak D call TRBD1 (5 bases). CDR3 size: 16 residues. Germline loops: CDR1 SGDLS, CDR2 YYNGEE. V was shortened by 4 bases and J by 0 bases, with 16 bases between the two germline ends. The variable domain in full, with the rest retrieved from reference TRBV9 and TRBJ1-2, is DSGVTQTPKHLITATGQRVTLRCSPRSGDLSVYWYQQSLDQGLQFLIQYYNGEERAKGNILERFSAQQFPDLHSELNLSSLELGDSALYFCASSPQPARANYGYTFGSGTRLTVV.

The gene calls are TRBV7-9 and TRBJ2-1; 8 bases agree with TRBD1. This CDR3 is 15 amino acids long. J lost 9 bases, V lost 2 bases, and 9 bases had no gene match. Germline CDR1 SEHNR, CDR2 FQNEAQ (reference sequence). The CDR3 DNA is TGTGCCAGCAGCTTACGAGACAGGGGTTGGGGTGAGCAGTTCTTC. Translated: CASSLRDRGWGEQFF.

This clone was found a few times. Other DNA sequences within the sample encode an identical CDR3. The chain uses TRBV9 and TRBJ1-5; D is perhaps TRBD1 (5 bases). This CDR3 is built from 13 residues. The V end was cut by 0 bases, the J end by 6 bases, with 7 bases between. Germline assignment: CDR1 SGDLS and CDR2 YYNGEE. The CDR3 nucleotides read TGTGCCAGCAGCGTAGGCGGGGGTCAGCCCCAGCATTTT. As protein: CASSVGGGQPQHF.

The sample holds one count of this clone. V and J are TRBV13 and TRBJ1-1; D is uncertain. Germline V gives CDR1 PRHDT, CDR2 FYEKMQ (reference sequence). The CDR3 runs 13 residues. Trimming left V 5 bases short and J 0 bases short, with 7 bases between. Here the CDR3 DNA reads TGTGCCAGCAGCCGTCGTATGAACACTGAAGCTTTCTTT. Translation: CASSRRMNTEAFF.

The CDR3 loop is CASSALSGGGIGNIQYF. The CDR3 coding sequence is TGTGCCAGCAGCGCCCTATCTGGGGGGGGCATAGGAAACATTCAGTACTTC. The V gene is TRBV7-2, the J gene TRBJ2-4; tentative D call: TRBD2 (7 bases). Looked up from germline, CDR1 is SGHTA and CDR2 is FQGNSA. This CDR3 is built from 17 residues. V was trimmed by 5 bases and J by 6 bases, leaving 23 bases between them.

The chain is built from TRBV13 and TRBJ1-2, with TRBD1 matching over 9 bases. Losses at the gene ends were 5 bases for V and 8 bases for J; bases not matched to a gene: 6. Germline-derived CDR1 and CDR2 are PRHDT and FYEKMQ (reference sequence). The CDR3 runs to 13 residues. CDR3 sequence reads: CASSPRTGVGYTF. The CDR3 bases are TGTGCCAGCAGCCCACGGACAGGGGTAGGCTACACCTTC.

The CDR3 sequence: CASSQGQSSGNTIYF. The CDR3 nucleotides read TGTGCCAGCAGCCAAGGACAGAGCTCTGGAAACACCATATATTTT. This chain connects TRBV3-1 (or the pseudogene TRBV3-2) to TRBJ1-3, with D possibly TRBD1 on 5 matching bases. CDR3 size: 15 residues. Trimming removed 1 base at V and 0 bases at J, with 7 bases between. In germline, CDR1 is LGHDT, CDR2 YNNKEL (reference sequence).

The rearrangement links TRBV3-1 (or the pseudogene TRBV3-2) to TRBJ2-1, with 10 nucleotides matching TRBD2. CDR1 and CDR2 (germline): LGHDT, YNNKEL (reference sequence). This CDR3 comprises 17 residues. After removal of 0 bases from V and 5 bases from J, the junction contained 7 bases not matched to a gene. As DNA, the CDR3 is TGTGCCAGCAGCCAAGATTCTAGCGGGGGAGCAAACAATGAGCAGTTCTTC. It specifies CASSQDSSGGANNEQFF.

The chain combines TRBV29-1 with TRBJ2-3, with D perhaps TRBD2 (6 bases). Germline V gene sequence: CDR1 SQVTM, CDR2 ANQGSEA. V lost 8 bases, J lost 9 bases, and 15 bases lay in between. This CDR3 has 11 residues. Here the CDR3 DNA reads TGCAGCTTCGGGGTAGGAGGGACGCAGTATTTT. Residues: CSFGVGGTQYF.